The 24 T cell receptor beta chains reported below all come from one sample, sequenced in a study of early T cells in non-severe SARS-CoV-2 infection (dated by TCRdb to the early 2020s). The library came from 5' RACE. Sequencing used a NextSeq 500. TCRdb trimmed the raw reads at Q25, called clones with MiXCR and kept productive beta chains. Each CDR3 protein gets just one entry, which takes the most common genes and DNA from the rows behind it. The sample table contains about 39,000 distinct CDR3 sequences; only one count was recorded for about 7% of them. Jointly, the top ten make up more than 4.5% of the sample. The sample was whole blood. These receptors all stem from an adult who was a healthcare worker with PCR-confirmed SARS-CoV-2 infection or an uninfected control (not recorded which).

In this sample, this clonotype turned up a few times. This chain connects TRBV6-1 to TRBJ1-3; the D gene is possibly TRBD1 (5 bases). Germline loops: CDR1 MNHNS, CDR2 SASEGT. The V end lost 6 bases, the J end lost 4 bases, and 19 bases lay between the germline ends. The CDR3 spans 16 residues. The CDR3, as DNA: TGTGCCAGCAGCCGCTCAGGGATCCAAGAGGGAAACACCATATATTTT. Amino acids: CASSRSGIQEGNTIYF.

The chain employs TRBV7-9 and TRBJ1-2, with unresolved D. The CDR3 extends over 14 amino acids. With 1 base removed from V and 4 bases from J, the gap between germline ends came to 10 bases. Looked up from germline, CDR1 is SEHNR and CDR2 is FQNEAQ (reference sequence). CDR3 residues: CASSLGTEFYGYTF. The CDR3 DNA is TGTGCCAGCAGCTTAGGGACGGAATTCTATGGCTACACCTTC.

Ten or more counts support this clonotype. The CDR3, as DNA: TGCGCCAGCAGCTGGGACAGGGGTACCTACGAGCAGTACTTC. Translated: CASSWDRGTYEQYF. The chain uses TRBV5-1 and TRBJ2-7, with 10 bases that match TRBD1. CDR3 length: 14 amino acids. The V and J ends lost 3 bases and 2 bases, in that order; junction bases with no gene match: 2. Germline CDR1 is SGHRS and CDR2 is YFSETQ. Together with reference TRBV5-1 and TRBJ2-7, the CDR3 gives the full variable domain: KAGVTQTPRYLIKTRGQQVTLSCSPISGHRSVSWYQQTPGQGLQFLFEYFSETQRNKGNFPGRFSGRQFSNSRSEMNVSTLELGDSALYLCASSWDRGTYEQYFGPGTRLTVT.

This clonotype was seen repeatedly, ten times or more. The gene calls are TRBV5-4 and TRBJ2-3; D unresolved. The germline gives CDR1 SGHNT, CDR2 YYREEE (reference sequence). V was cut by 4 bases and J by 0 bases, with 9 bases left in between. This CDR3 is built from 14 residues. The CDR3 DNA follows: TGTGCCAGCAGCACGGACGCTAGCACAGATACGCAGTATTTT. It specifies CASSTDASTDTQYF.

This clonotype was seen many times. The rearrangement uses TRBV2 and TRBJ2-2; 14 nucleotides agree with TRBD2. Germline CDR1 and CDR2: SNHLY and FYNNEI. CDR3 length: 15 residues. With V trimmed by 7 bases and J by 4 bases, 2 bases remained unmatched. The CDR3 DNA is TGTGCCAGCACCGGGACTAGCGGGGGCACCGGGGAGCTGTTTTTT. This encodes CASTGTSGGTGELFF.

In its sample, this clonotype was seen many times. The J gene is TRBJ2-3, the V gene TRBV20-1; possibly TRBD2 for D (6 bases). V was cut by 6 bases and J by 1 base, with 17 bases left in between. This CDR3 region has 15 residues. Germline V gene sequence: CDR1 DFQATT, CDR2 SNEGSKA (reference sequence). The CDR3, as DNA: TGCAGTGCCCCAATGGGGGGTACTGGCACAGATACGCAGTATTTT. Translating gives CSAPMGGTGTDTQYF.

To note about this clonotype: An end of the junction does not agree with germline; a read error may underlie this. The chain links TRBV2 to TRBJ1-4, with D unclear. This CDR3 contains 13 residues. Per the germline V gene, CDR1 is SNHLY and CDR2 is FYNNEI. The CDR3 loop reads CASTERSGRPRFF. CDR3 nucleotide sequence: TGTGCCAGCACTGAACGGTCGGGCAGACCGCGGTTTTTT.

V and J are TRBV4-1 and TRBJ2-1; D may be TRBD1 or TRBD2 (5 bases each). The CDR3 contains 18 residues. V was pared by 1 base and J by 0 bases, with 16 bases between. The germline V gene has CDR1 MGHRA and CDR2 YSYEKL. As DNA, the CDR3 is TGCGCCAGCAGCCAAGCCCCCGGGGCAGGCAGCTCCTACAATGAGCAGTTCTTC. It encodes CASSQAPGAGSSYNEQFF.

This clonotype was detected many times. The gene calls are TRBV29-1 and TRBJ2-7; possible D gene TRBD2, 6 bases. The germline V and J ends were trimmed by 4 bases and 1 base, with 11 bases remaining between them. The CDR3 extends over 13 amino acids. Germline V gives CDR1 SQVTM, CDR2 ANQGSEA. CDR3 sequence (DNA): TGCAGCGTTGGTGGTGGGGGGTCCTACGAGCAGTACTTC. Residues: CSVGGGGSYEQYF.

In its sample, this clonotype was seen a few times. The CDR3 DNA sequence: TGTGCCAGCAGCTTAGGGGCGGCCGTGGATACGCAGTATTTT. It is translated as CASSLGAAVDTQYF. The chain has TRBV5-8 and TRBJ2-3; D perhaps matches TRBD1 (5 bases). Trimming pared 2 bases from V and 6 bases from J, leaving 13 bases between. The CDR3 totals 14 residues. The germline gives CDR1 SGHTS, CDR2 YDEGEE.

This clonotype was picked up a small number of times. The V call is TRBV18, the J call TRBJ1-1; D perhaps matches TRBD1 (5 bases). The germline gives CDR1 KGHSH, CDR2 LQKENI. This CDR3 comprises 14 residues. V was pared by 6 bases and J by 3 bases, with 14 bases between. The CDR3 DNA is TGTGCCAGCTCCCCTCTGGGGGGAGACACTGAAGCTTTCTTT. Translated: CASSPLGGDTEAFF.

This clonotype was seen ten or more times. The J gene is TRBJ2-5, the V gene TRBV12-3 or TRBV12-4; D possibly matches TRBD1 or TRBD2 (5 bases each). Trimming removed 5 bases at V and 2 bases at J, with 12 bases between. The CDR3 runs to 14 residues. The CDR3 reads CASSLPGPQETQYF. The CDR3 DNA sequence: TGTGCCAGCAGTCTTCCGGGACCTCAAGAGACCCAGTACTTC.

This clonotype has at least ten counts. The chain couples TRBV18 to TRBJ2-4; D ambiguous. The V and J ends lost 0 bases and 12 bases respectively, with 9 bases between them. Germline V CDR1 and CDR2: KGHSH, LQKENI. The CDR3 sequence is 12 residues long. CDR3: CASSPPDGHQYF. The CDR3 nucleotides are TGTGCCAGCTCACCACCTGACGGGCATCAGTACTTC. The whole variable domain, remainder taken from reference TRBV18 and TRBJ2-4, is NAGVMQNPRHLVRRRGQEARLRCSPMKGHSHVYWYRQLPEEGLKFMVYLQKENIIDESGMPKERFSAEFPKEGPSILRIQQVVRGDSAAYFCASSPPDGHQYFGAGTRLSVL.

This clonotype was observed a few times. The rearrangement uses TRBV2 and TRBJ1-4; 7 bases align to TRBD1. Germline trimming cut 5 bases from V and 2 bases from J; bases unmatched to any gene: 2. Germline CDR1 and CDR2: SNHLY and FYNNEI. This CDR3 is built from 14 residues. The CDR3 reads CASSQGGTNEKLFF. The DNA for the CDR3 is TGTGCCAGCAGTCAGGGGGGGACTAATGAAAAACTGTTTTTT.

This clonotype was detected only a few times. V usage is TRBV7-2 and J usage is TRBJ2-1, with D uncertain. Germline loops: CDR1 SGHTA, CDR2 FQGNSA. This CDR3 has 13 amino acids. Trimming left V 5 bases short and J 7 bases short, with 12 bases between. The DNA for the CDR3 is TGTGCCAGCAGCACCGCCGTAGGTAATGAGCAGTTCTTC. Its translation: CASSTAVGNEQFF.

This clonotype has only a few counts. This chain joins TRBV11-3 and TRBJ1-4; D may be TRBD1 (5 bases). CDR3 length equals 15 residues. Germline loops: CDR1 SGHNT, CDR2 YENEEA. Trimming shortened V by 1 base and J by 7 bases, and 13 bases separated the two germline ends. The CDR3 spells CASSLVRQGGEKLFF. CDR3 nucleotides: TGTGCCAGCAGCTTAGTCAGGCAGGGTGGTGAAAAACTGTTTTTT. Filled out from reference TRBV11-3 and TRBJ1-4, the complete variable domain reads EAGVVQSPRYKIIEKKQPVAFWCNPISGHNTLYWYLQNLGQGPELLIRYENEEAVDDSQLPKDRFSAERLKGVDSTLKIQPAELGDSAVYLCASSLVRQGGEKLFFGSGTQLSVL.

In this sample, this clonotype turned up a few times. The V call is TRBV7-2, the J call TRBJ2-1; TRBD2 matches at 8 bases. The CDR3 spans 16 residues. The V gene end was trimmed by 0 bases and the J gene end by 5 bases; junction bases not matched to a gene: 6. Looked up from germline, CDR1 is SGHTA and CDR2 is FQGNSA. For the CDR3, the DNA is TGTGCCAGCAGCTTAGCCGGGGGGGTTGTCGACAATGAGCAGTTCTTC. Protein product: CASSLAGGVVDNEQFF.

The table lists this clonotype with a few counts. The rearrangement uses TRBV6-4 and TRBJ1-5; D is ambiguous. The CDR3 sequence is 14 residues long. Germline-derived CDR1 and CDR2 are MRHNA and SNTAGT. Trimming removed 5 bases at V and 7 bases at J, with 15 bases between. CDR3 nucleotides: TGTGCCAGCAGTAGGGAGGAGGGAAACCAGCCCCAGCATTTT. Protein product: CASSREEGNQPQHF.

The rearrangement uses TRBV14 and TRBJ2-4; tentatively, D is TRBD2 (6 bases). The V gene lost 1 base and the J gene lost 6 bases, with 10 bases spanning the gap. The CDR3 is 14 residues long. In germline, CDR1 is SGHDN, CDR2 FVKESK. CDR3 amino acids: CASSQVGGLNIQYF. The CDR3 nucleotides read TGTGCCAGCAGCCAAGTAGGAGGGCTAAACATTCAGTACTTC.

This clonotype was counted ten times or more. The chain joins TRBV19 to TRBJ2-7; D ambiguous. V was shortened by 7 bases and J by 0 bases, with 13 bases between the two germline ends. This CDR3 is 14 amino acids long. Germline values: CDR1 LNHDA, CDR2 SQIVND (reference sequence). CDR3 sequence (DNA): TGTGCCAGTACTCCACGGGTGAGCTCCTACGAGCAGTACTTC. Protein: CASTPRVSSYEQYF.

A few counts support this clonotype. This rearrangement joins TRBV7-6 to TRBJ2-3; TRBD2 agrees at 15 bases. This CDR3 is built from 18 residues. Per germline, CDR1 SGHVS and CDR2 FNYEAQ. Trimming removed 5 bases from V and 5 bases from J; junction bases left unmatched: 11. The CDR3 protein is CASSLSVVGLAGGDTQYF. CDR3 coding DNA: TGTGCCAGCAGCCTAAGCGTGGTGGGACTAGCGGGGGGAGATACGCAGTATTTT.

The gene calls are TRBV13 and TRBJ2-7; D possibly corresponds to TRBD1 (7 bases). Trimming took 0 bases from V and 1 from J, leaving 13 bases between them. The CDR3 extends over 16 amino acids. The V gene's germline CDR1 is PRHDT and CDR2 FYEKMQ (reference sequence). The CDR3 is CASSLGGGTDSYEQYF. Here the CDR3 DNA reads TGTGCCAGCAGCTTAGGAGGCGGGACAGATTCCTACGAGCAGTACTTC.

This clonotype was seen a handful of times. This rearrangement joins TRBV7-2 to TRBJ2-3; D tentatively reads TRBD1 or TRBD2 (6 bases each). Trimming removed 8 bases from V and 1 base from J, with 16 bases in between. Germline CDR1 SGHTA, CDR2 FQGNSA. This CDR3 comprises 15 residues. Here the CDR3 reads CASSAERGGTDTQYF. CDR3 in DNA: TGTGCCAGCTCGGCCGAAAGGGGGGGCACAGATACGCAGTATTTT.

For the CDR3, the DNA is TGTGCCAGCAGTTCCGGGACTAGAGGGTCCACAGATACGCAGTATTTT. Protein: CASSSGTRGSTDTQYF. V gene TRBV6-2 or TRBV6-3 combines with J gene TRBJ2-3; TRBD2 matches at 8 bases. The CDR3 has 16 residues. The trim removed 4 bases at V and 2 bases at J, leaving 8 bases unmatched. Germline V CDR1 and CDR2: MNHEY, SVGEGT.